Listed below are T cell receptor beta chains from one sample, sequenced in a study of cytomegalovirus exposure and HLA in healthy donors. Measured with immunoSEQ multiplex PCR; TCRdb has only the in-frame clones, and not every one. The table lists 200,000 to 300,000 clones, 84% of them singletons. The material sequenced was PBMCs. These receptors were taken from a woman in her thirties or forties in good health and CMV-seropositive. Both conserved end residues are part of each CDR3. A D gene is named only where the DNA matches it firmly. Where a row states a size, it is once, few, many or the class of an expanded clone; other rows omit it.

CDR3 protein | CDR3 DNA | D gene | clone size | J gene | V gene
CASSSGTSGRPSSYNEQFF | TGTGCCAGCAGTTCAGGGACTAGCGGGAGGCCAAGCTCCTACAATGAGCAGTTCTTC | TRBD2 | once | TRBJ2-1 | TRBV27
CASSVRDRSTEAFF | TGTGCCAGCAGCGTCCGGGACAGGAGCACTGAAGCTTTCTTT | TRBD1 | . | TRBJ1-1 | TRBV9
CASRGQRNNQPQHF | TGTGCCAGCAGGGGACAGAGAAACAATCAGCCCCAGCATTTT | TRBD1 | . | TRBJ1-5 | TRBV6-1
CASSKELAGGRNNEQFF | TGTGCCAGCAGTAAAGAACTAGCGGGAGGAAGGAACAATGAGCAGTTCTTC | TRBD2 | . | TRBJ2-1 | TRBV6-7
CASSIGLNTERSWLGRENIYEQYF | TGTGCCAGTAGTATAGGGCTGAATACAGAGAGGTCTTGGCTAGGGCGGGAGAACATCTACGAGCAGTACTTC | TRBD2 | . | TRBJ2-7 | TRBV19
CASSQLRDTEAFF | TGTGCCAGCAGCCAGTTGCGAGACACTGAAGCTTTCTTT | . | . | TRBJ1-1 | TRBV14
CASRILVAGIGNQPQHF | TGTGCCAGTAGGATTCTGGTGGCGGGAATCGGGAATCAGCCCCAGCATTTT | . | few | TRBJ1-5 | TRBV19
CASSQGAENPYEQYF | TGCGCCAGCAGCCAAGGGGCAGAAAATCCCTACGAGCAGTACTTC | . | . | TRBJ2-7 | TRBV4-3
CASSRGTEHNSPLHF | TGTGCCAGCAGTCGGGGGACAGAGCATAATTCACCCCTCCACTTT | TRBD1 | . | TRBJ1-6 | TRBV6-6
CATSAPSGLPSYEQYF | TGTGCCACCAGCGCTCCTTCGGGACTCCCCTCCTACGAGCAGTACTTC | . | . | TRBJ2-7 | TRBV15
CAWWPGQGARKETQYF | TGTGCCTGGTGGCCGGGACAGGGGGCGAGGAAAGAGACCCAGTACTTC | TRBD1 | . | TRBJ2-5 | TRBV30
CAWTRDSHMNTEAFF | TGTGCCTGGACCCGCGACAGCCACATGAACACTGAAGCTTTCTTT | . | once | TRBJ1-1 | TRBV30
CASSEGDRAGETQYF | TGCGCCAGCAGTGAAGGTGACAGGGCGGGGGAGACCCAGTACTTC | . | . | TRBJ2-5 | TRBV10-1
CASSQGGVVNQPQHF | TGCGCCAGCAGTCAAGGGGGCGTCGTCAATCAGCCCCAGCATTTT | . | . | TRBJ1-5 | TRBV23-1
CASNLGRVGTEAFF | TGTGCCAGCAACCTGGGGCGCGTGGGCACTGAAGCTTTCTTT | . | once | TRBJ1-1 | TRBV11-3
CASSIIGLARGETQYF | TGTGCCAGTAGTATTATCGGACTGGCGCGCGGGGAGACCCAGTACTTC | . | . | TRBJ2-5 | TRBV19
CAIRSREEKLFF | TGTGCCATCAGGAGCAGGGAAGAAAAACTGTTTTTT | . | . | TRBJ1-4 | TRBV10-3
CASSLVPTGIAGNTIYF | TGCGCCAGCAGCTTGGTTCCCACAGGGATTGCTGGAAACACCATATATTTT | . | . | TRBJ1-3 | TRBV5-1
CASSLPERGLDGNEQFF | TGTGCCAGCAGTTTGCCGGAACGGGGACTAGACGGCAATGAGCAGTTCTTC | TRBD2 | few | TRBJ2-1 | TRBV7-9
CASSQGENTEAFF | TGTGCCAGCTCACAAGGGGAGAACACTGAAGCTTTCTTT | . | . | TRBJ1-1 | TRBV18
CASSPSEGTGQQYF | TGTGCCAGCTCACCATCGGAGGGGACTGGGCAGCAGTACTTC | . | . | TRBJ2-7 | TRBV18
CASSPYAAGGTDTQYF | TGTGCCAGCTCACCATATGCGGCGGGGGGCACAGATACGCAGTATTTT | TRBD2 | . | TRBJ2-3 | TRBV18
CASSFTPGLAFPGADTQYF | TGTGCCAGCAGCTTTACCCCGGGACTCGCCTTCCCTGGCGCAGATACGCAGTATTTT | . | . | TRBJ2-3 | TRBV7-3
CASSTGLLTYNEQFF | TGTGCCAGCAGTACGGGTCTCCTAACCTACAATGAGCAGTTCTTC | . | . | TRBJ2-1 | TRBV6-1
CASQYQETQYF | TGTGCCAGTCAGTACCAAGAGACCCAGTACTTC | . | . | TRBJ2-5 | TRBV2
CATNSVSSRTDTQYF | TGTGCCACCAATTCCGTCTCGAGCCGCACAGATACGCAGTATTTT | . | . | TRBJ2-3 | TRBV19
CASSDGEKITDTQYF | TGTGCCAGCAGTGACGGAGAGAAAATCACAGATACGCAGTATTTT | . | . | TRBJ2-3 | TRBV6-4
CSVAIARSSYNEQFF | TGCAGCGTTGCAATAGCGCGAAGCTCCTACAATGAGCAGTTCTTC | . | . | TRBJ2-1 | TRBV29-1
CASSFPLGGGPNEQYF | TGTGCCAGCAGCTTCCCATTAGGGGGAGGGCCGAACGAGCAGTACTTC | . | . | TRBJ2-7 | TRBV13